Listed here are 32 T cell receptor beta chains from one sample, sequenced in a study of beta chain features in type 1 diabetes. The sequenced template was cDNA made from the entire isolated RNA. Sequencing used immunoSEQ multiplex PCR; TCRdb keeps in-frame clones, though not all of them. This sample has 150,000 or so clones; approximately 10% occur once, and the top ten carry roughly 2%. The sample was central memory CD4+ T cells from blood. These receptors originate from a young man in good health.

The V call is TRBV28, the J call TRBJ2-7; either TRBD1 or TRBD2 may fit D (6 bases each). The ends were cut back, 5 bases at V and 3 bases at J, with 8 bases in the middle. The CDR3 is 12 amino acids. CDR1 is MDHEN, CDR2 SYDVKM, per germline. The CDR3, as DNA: TGTGCCAGCAGTGGGGGGCTCTACGAGCAGTACTTC. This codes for CASSGGLYEQYF.

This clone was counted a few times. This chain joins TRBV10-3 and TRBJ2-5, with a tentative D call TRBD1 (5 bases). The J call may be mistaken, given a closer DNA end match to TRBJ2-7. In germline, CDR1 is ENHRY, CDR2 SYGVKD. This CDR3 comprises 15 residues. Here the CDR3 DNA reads TGTGCCATCAGTGACTTGGGAAAGGGGACCTACGAGCAGTACTTC. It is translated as CAISDLGKGTYEQYF.

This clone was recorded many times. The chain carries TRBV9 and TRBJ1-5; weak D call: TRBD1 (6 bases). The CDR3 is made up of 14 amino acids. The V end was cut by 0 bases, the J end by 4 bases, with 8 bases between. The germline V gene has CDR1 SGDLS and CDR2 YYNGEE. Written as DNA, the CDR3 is TGTGCCAGCAGCGTAGGGACAGCTAATCAGCCCCAGCATTTT. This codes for CASSVGTANQPQHF.

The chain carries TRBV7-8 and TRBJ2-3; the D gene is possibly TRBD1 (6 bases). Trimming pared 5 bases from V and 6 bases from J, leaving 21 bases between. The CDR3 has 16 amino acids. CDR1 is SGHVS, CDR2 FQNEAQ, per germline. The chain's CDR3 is CASSPLPTGSLDTQYF. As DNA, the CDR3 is TGTGCCAGCAGCCCTCTACCGACAGGTTCATTGGATACGCAGTATTTT.

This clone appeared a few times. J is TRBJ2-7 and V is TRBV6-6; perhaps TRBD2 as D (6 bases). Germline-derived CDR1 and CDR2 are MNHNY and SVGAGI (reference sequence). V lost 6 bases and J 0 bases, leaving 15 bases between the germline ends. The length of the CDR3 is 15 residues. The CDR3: CASREGVGSSYEQYF. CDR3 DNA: TGTGCCAGCAGGGAGGGTGTTGGGAGCTCCTACGAGCAGTACTTC.

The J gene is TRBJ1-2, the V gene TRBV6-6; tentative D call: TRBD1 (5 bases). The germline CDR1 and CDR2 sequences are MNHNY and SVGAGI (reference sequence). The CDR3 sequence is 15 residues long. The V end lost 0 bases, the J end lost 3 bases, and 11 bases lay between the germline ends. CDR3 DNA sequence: TGTGCCAGCAGTTACTCCGGGGGGAACGACTATGGCTACACCTTC. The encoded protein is CASSYSGGNDYGYTF.

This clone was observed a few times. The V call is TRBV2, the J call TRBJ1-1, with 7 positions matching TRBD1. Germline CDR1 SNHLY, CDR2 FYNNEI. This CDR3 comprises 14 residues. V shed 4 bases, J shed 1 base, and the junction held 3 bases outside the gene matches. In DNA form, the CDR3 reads TGTGCCAGCAGTGTGGACAGGAGGAACACTGAAGCTTTCTTT. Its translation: CASSVDRRNTEAFF.

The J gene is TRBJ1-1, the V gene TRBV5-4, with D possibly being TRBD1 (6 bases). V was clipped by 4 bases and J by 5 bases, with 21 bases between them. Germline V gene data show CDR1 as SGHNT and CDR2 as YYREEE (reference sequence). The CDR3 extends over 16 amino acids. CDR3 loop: CASSILAGGLGTEAFF. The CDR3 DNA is TGTGCCAGCAGCATACTAGCCGGGGGGCTGGGGACTGAAGCTTTCTTT.

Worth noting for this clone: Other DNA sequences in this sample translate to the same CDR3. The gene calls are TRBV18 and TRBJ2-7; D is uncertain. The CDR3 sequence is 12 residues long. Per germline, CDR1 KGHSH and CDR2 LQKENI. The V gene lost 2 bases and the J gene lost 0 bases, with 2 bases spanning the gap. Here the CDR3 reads CASSPSSYEQYF. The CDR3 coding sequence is TGTGCCAGCTCACCAAGCTCCTACGAGCAGTACTTC.

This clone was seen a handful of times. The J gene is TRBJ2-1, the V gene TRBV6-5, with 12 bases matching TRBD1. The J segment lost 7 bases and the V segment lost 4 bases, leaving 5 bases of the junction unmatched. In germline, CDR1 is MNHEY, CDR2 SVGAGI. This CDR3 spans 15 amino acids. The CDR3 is CASSSPGQGANEQFF. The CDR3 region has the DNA TGTGCCAGCAGTTCTCCGGGACAGGGGGCGAATGAGCAGTTCTTC.

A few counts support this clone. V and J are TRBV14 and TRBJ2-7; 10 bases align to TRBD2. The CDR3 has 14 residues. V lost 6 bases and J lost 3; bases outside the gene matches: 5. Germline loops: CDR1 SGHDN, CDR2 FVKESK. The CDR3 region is CASSTSGDYYEQYF. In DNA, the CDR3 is TGTGCCAGCAGTACTAGCGGGGATTACTACGAGCAGTACTTC.

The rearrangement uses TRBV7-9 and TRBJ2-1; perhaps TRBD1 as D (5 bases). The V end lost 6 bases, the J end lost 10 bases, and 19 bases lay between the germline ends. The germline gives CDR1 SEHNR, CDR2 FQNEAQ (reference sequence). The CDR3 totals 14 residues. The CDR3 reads CASSPDTQKSEQFF. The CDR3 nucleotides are TGTGCCAGCAGTCCGGACACCCAGAAGTCGGAGCAGTTCTTC.

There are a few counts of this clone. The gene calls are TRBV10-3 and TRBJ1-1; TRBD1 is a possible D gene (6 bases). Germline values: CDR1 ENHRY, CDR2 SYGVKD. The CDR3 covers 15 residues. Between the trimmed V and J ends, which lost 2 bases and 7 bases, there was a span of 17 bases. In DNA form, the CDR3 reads TGTGCCATCAGTGAGCACAGACAGGTCGAGGGTGAAGCTTTCTTT. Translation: CAISEHRQVEGEAFF.

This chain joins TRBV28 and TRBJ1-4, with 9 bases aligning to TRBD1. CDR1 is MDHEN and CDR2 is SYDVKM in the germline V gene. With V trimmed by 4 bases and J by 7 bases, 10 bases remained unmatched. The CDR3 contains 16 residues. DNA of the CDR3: TGTGCCAGCAGTTCTCACACAGGGGGCGCGGGTGAAAAACTGTTTTTT. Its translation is CASSSHTGGAGEKLFF.

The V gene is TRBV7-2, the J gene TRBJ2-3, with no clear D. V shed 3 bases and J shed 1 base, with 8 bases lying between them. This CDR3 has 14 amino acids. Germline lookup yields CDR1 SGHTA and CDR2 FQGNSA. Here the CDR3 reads CASSLAVRTDTQYF. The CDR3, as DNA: TGTGCCAGCAGCTTGGCCGTCCGCACAGATACGCAGTATTTT.

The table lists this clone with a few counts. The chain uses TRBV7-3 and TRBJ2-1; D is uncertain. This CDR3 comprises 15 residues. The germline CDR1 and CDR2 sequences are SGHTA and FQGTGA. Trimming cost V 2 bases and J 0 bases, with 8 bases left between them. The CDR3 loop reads CASSLGPSSYNEQFF. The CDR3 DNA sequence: TGTGCCAGCAGCTTAGGGCCTAGCTCCTACAATGAGCAGTTCTTC. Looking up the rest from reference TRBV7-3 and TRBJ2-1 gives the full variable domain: GAGVSQTPSNKVTEKGKYVELRCDPISGHTALYWYRQSLGQGPEFLIYFQGTGAADDSGLPNDRFFAVRPEGSVSTLKIQRTERGDSAVYLCASSLGPSSYNEQFFGPGTRLTVL.

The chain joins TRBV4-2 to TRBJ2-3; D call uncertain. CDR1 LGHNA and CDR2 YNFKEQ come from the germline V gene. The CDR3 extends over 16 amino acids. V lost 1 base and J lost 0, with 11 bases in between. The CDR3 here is CASSQAQLGSTDTQYF. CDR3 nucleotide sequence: TGTGCCAGCAGCCAAGCCCAGCTAGGGAGCACAGATACGCAGTATTTT.

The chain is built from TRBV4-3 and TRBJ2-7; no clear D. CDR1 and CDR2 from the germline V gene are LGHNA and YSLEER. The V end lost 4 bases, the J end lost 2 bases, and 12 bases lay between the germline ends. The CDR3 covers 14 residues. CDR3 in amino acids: CASSREEPPYEQYF. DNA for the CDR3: TGCGCCAGCAGCCGAGAGGAGCCCCCCTACGAGCAGTACTTC.

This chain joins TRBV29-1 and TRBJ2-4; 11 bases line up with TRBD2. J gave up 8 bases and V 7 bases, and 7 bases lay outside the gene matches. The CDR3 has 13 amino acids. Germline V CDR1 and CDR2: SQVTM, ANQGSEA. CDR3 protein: CSGPSGRRDIQYF. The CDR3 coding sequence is TGCAGCGGCCCTAGCGGGAGGCGGGACATTCAGTACTTC. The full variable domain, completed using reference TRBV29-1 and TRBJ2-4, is SAVISQKPSRDICQRGTSLTIQCQVDSQVTMMFWYRQQPGQSLTLIATANQGSEATYESGFVIDKFPISRPNLTFSTLTVSNMSPEDSSIYLCSGPSGRRDIQYFGAGTRLSVL.

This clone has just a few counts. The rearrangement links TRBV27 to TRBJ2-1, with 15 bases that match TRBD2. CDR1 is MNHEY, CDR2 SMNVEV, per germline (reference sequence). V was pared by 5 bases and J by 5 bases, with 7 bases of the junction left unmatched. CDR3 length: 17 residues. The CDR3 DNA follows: TGTGCCAGCAGTCTGTGGACTAGCGGGAGGGAGAACAATGAGCAGTTCTTC. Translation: CASSLWTSGRENNEQFF.

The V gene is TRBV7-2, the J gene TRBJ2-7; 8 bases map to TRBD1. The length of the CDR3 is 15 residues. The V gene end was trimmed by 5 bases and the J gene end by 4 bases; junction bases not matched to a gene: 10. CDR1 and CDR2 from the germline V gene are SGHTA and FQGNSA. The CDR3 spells CASSPSSGQVYEQYF. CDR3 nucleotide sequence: TGTGCCAGCAGCCCAAGCTCGGGACAGGTATACGAGCAGTACTTC.

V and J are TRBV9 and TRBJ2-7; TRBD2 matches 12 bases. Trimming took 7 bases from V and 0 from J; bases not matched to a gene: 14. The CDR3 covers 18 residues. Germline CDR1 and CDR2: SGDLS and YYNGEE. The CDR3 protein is CASSLTSGGLFTSYEQYF. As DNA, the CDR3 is TGTGCCAGCTCGTTGACTAGCGGGGGCCTTTTTACCTCCTACGAGCAGTACTTC.

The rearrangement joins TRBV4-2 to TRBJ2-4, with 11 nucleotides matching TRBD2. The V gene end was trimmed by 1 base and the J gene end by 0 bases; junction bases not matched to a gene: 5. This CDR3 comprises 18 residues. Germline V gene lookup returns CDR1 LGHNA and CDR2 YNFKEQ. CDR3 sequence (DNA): TGTGCCAGCAGCCAAGGTGGCGGGACTAGCGGAGCCAAAAACATTCAGTACTTC. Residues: CASSQGGGTSGAKNIQYF.

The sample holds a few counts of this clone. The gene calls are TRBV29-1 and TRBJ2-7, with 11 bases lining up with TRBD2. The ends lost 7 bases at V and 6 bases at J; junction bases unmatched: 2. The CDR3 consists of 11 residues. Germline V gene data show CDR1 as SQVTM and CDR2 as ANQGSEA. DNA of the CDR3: TGCAGCGGTACTAGCGGGAGCGAGCAGTACTTC. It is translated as CSGTSGSEQYF.

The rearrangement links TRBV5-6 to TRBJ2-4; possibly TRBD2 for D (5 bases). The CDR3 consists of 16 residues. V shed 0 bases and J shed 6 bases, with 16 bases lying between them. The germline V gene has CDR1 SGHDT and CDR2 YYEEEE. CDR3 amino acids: CASSLGPRGRGNIQYF. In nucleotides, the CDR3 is TGTGCCAGCAGCTTGGGTCCCCGCGGGCGCGGAAACATTCAGTACTTC.

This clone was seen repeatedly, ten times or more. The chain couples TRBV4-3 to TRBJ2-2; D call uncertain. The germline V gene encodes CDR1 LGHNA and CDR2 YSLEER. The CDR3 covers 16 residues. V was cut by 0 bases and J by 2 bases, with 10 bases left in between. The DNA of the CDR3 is TGCGCCAGCAGCCAAGAGCATCAGCCTAACACCGGGGAGCTGTTTTTT. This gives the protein CASSQEHQPNTGELFF.

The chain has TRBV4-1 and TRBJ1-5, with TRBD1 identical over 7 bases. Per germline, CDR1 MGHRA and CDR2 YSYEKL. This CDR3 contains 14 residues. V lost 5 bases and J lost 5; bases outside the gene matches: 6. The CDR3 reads CASSKQGSHQPQHF. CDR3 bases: TGCGCCAGCAGCAAACAGGGGTCTCATCAGCCCCAGCATTTT.

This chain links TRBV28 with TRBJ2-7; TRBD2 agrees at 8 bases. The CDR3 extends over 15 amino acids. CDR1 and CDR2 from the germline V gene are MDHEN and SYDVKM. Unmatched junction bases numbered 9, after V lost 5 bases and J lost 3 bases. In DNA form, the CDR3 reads TGTGCCAGCAGTACCCCGCGGCGGGGGGACTACGAGCAGTACTTC. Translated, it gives CASSTPRRGDYEQYF. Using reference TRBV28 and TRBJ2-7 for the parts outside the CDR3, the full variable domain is DVKVTQSSRYLVKRTGEKVFLECVQDMDHENMFWYRQDPGLGLRLIYFSYDVKMKEKGDIPEGYSVSREKKERFSLILESASTNQTSMYLCASSTPRRGDYEQYFGPGTRLTVT.

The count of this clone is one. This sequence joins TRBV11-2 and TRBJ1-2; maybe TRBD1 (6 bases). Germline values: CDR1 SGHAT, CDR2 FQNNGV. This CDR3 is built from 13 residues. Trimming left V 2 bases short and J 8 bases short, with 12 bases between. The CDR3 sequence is CASSLWAGEGYTF. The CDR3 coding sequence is TGTGCCAGCAGCTTATGGGCAGGGGAGGGCTACACCTTC. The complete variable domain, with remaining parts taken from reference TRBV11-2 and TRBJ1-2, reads EAGVAQSPRYKIIEKRQSVAFWCNPISGHATLYWYQQILGQGPKLLIQFQNNGVVDDSQLPKDRFSAERLKGVDSTLKIQPAKLEDSAVYLCASSLWAGEGYTFGSGTRLTVV.

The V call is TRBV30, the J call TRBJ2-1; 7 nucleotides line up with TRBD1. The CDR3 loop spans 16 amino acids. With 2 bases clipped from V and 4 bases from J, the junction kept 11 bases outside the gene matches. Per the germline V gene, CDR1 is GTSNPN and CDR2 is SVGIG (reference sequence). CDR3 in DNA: TGTGCCTGGAGTATCCGGACAGGCCGTGGATACAATGAGCAGTTCTTC. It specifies CAWSIRTGRGYNEQFF.

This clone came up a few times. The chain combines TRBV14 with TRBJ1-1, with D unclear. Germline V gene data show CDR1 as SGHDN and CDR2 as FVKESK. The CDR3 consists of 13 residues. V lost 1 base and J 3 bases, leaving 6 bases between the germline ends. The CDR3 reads CASSQVRDTEAFF. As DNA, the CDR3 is TGTGCCAGCAGCCAAGTAAGGGACACTGAAGCTTTCTTT.

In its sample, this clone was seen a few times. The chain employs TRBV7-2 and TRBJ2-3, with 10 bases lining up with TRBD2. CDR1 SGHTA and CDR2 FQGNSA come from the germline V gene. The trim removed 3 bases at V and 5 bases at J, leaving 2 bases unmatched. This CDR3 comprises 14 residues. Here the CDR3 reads CASSFGLAEDTQYF. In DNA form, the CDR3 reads TGTGCCAGCAGCTTCGGACTAGCGGAAGATACGCAGTATTTT.